This entry lists 6 T cell receptor beta chains sequenced from one sample in a study of T cell repertoires in cytomegalovirus infection. TCRdb processed the reads anew with MiXCR; each CDR3 protein has one entry. The sample carries approximately 550,000 distinct CDR3 sequences, 15% to 20% recorded once. Sequencing used CD8+ T cells from PBMCs. The source is a human donor in good health (CMV status not recorded). Some clones in this sample may be carry-over from other donors' samples.

In this sample, this clonotype turned up many times. V usage is TRBV10-3 and J usage is TRBJ2-1; the match to TRBD1 covers 8 bases. The CDR3 has 16 amino acids. The germline V gene has CDR1 ENHRY and CDR2 SYGVKD. The trim removed 6 bases at V and 0 bases at J, leaving 7 bases unmatched. Here the CDR3 reads CAIRDRDFPSYNEQFF. CDR3 sequence (DNA): TGTGCCATCAGGGACAGGGATTTTCCCTCCTACAATGAGCAGTTCTTC.

Ten or more counts support this clonotype. This chain connects TRBV7-2 to TRBJ2-6; D is possibly TRBD2 (6 bases). The germline V and J ends were trimmed by 3 bases and 3 bases, with 9 bases remaining between them. Germline-derived CDR1 and CDR2 are SGHTA and FQGNSA. There are 15 residues in the CDR3. The CDR3: CASSLGGDGANVLTF. CDR3 nucleotide sequence: TGTGCCAGCAGCTTGGGGGGAGATGGGGCCAACGTCCTGACTTTC.

This chain uses TRBV3-1 with TRBJ2-5, with 7 bases aligning to TRBD1. This CDR3 is 16 amino acids long. V was pared by 7 bases and J by 2 bases, with 13 bases of the junction left unmatched. Germline V gene sequence: CDR1 LGHDT, CDR2 YNNKEL (reference sequence). The CDR3 DNA follows: TGTGCCAGCACATCGGACAGGAGAAAGCGGCAAGAGACCCAGTACTTC. This gives the protein CASTSDRRKRQETQYF.

The chain uses TRBV6-6 and TRBJ1-3; D uncertain. CDR1 is MNHNY and CDR2 is SVGAGI in the germline V gene (reference sequence). The CDR3 extends over 13 amino acids. V lost 6 bases and J 0 bases, leaving 6 bases between the germline ends. The CDR3 coding sequence is TGTGCCAGCAGCTACATCTCTGGAAACACCATATATTTT. Its protein is CASSYISGNTIYF.

This chain joins TRBV4-1 and TRBJ1-5; D perhaps matches TRBD1 (6 bases). The V end lost 3 bases, the J end lost 3 bases, and 12 bases lay between the germline ends. The CDR3 consists of 15 residues. Germline V gene lookup returns CDR1 MGHRA and CDR2 YSYEKL. CDR3 loop: CASSQETGFNQPQHF. CDR3 sequence (DNA): TGCGCCAGCAGCCAGGAAACAGGGTTCAATCAGCCCCAGCATTTT.

This chain connects TRBV5-1 to TRBJ2-1; tentatively, D is TRBD1 or TRBD2 (5 bases each). The germline V gene has CDR1 SGHRS and CDR2 YFSETQ. The germline V and J ends were trimmed by 4 bases and 10 bases, with 12 bases remaining between them. This CDR3 comprises 12 residues. CDR3 DNA: TGCGCCAGCAGCCATACCGGGACCGAGCAGTTCTTC. It translates to CASSHTGTEQFF.